The next 11 T cell receptor beta chains were all read from a single sample in a study of T cell responses to AZD1222 COVID-19 vaccine. Sequencing was performed with immunoSEQ multiplex PCR; in TCRdb, only in-frame clones are kept and a portion is missing. This table has fewer than 100,000 clones, around 91% appearing once. Specimen: peripheral blood, collected on day 0 of AZD1222 vaccination. The source of these receptors is an adult in good health.

This chain links TRBV5-5 with TRBJ2-7; tentatively, D is TRBD1 or TRBD2 (5 bases each). V shed 1 base and J shed 6 bases, with 17 bases lying between them. The CDR3 extends over 15 amino acids. Germline assignment: CDR1 SGHKS and CDR2 YYEKEE (reference sequence). In DNA, the CDR3 is TGTGCCAGCAGCTTGCCCGGGGCCCTGGGGCTCGAGCAGTACTTC. Protein: CASSLPGALGLEQYF.

In its sample, this clone was seen once. The chain uses TRBV18 and TRBJ1-5, with 10 positions matching TRBD1. From germline, CDR1 is KGHSH and CDR2 LQKENI. The CDR3 runs 16 residues. V lost 3 bases and J lost 0; bases outside the gene matches: 2. The CDR3 DNA reads as TGTGCCAGCTCACCCGGGACAGGGGATAGCAATCAGCCCCAGCATTTT. Translating it yields CASSPGTGDSNQPQHF.

V and J are TRBV13 and TRBJ1-2, with D maybe TRBD1 (5 bases). The CDR3 runs to 13 residues. The germline CDR1 and CDR2 sequences are PRHDT and FYEKMQ (reference sequence). V dropped 5 bases and J dropped 4 bases, with 11 bases sitting between them. The DNA of the CDR3 is TGTGCCAGCAGCCAGGCTCAGGGCTATGGCTACACCTTC. Translating gives CASSQAQGYGYTF.

The chain recombines TRBV7-9 with TRBJ1-2; possible D gene TRBD1, 5 bases. Germline loops: CDR1 SEHNR, CDR2 FQNEAQ (reference sequence). V lost 3 bases to trimming and J lost 4 bases, with 12 bases between them. This CDR3 contains 14 residues. The CDR3 loop is CASSLVVGTYGYTF. The CDR3 DNA follows: TGTGCCAGCAGCTTGGTCGTGGGGACCTATGGCTACACCTTC.

The chain recombines TRBV2 with TRBJ2-5, with TRBD2 identical over 13 bases. CDR1 and CDR2 from the germline V gene are SNHLY and FYNNEI. With V trimmed by 8 bases and J by 5 bases, 11 bases remained unmatched. The CDR3 loop spans 16 amino acids. CDR3 amino acids: CASRRHGLAGDETQYF. Here the CDR3 DNA reads TGTGCCAGCCGACGTCATGGACTAGCGGGGGATGAGACCCAGTACTTC. The full variable domain, with the rest looked up from reference TRBV2 and TRBJ2-5, is EPEVTQTPSHQVTQMGQEVILRCVPISNHLYFYWYRQILGQKVEFLVSFYNNEISEKSEIFDDQFSVERPDGSNFTLKIRSTKLEDSAMYFCASRRHGLAGDETQYFGPGTRLLVL.

This clone was detected once. The genes are TRBV12-3 or TRBV12-4 and TRBJ2-5, with D perhaps assigned TRBD1 or TRBD2 (5 bases each). Trimming cost V 4 bases and J 3 bases, with 6 bases left between them. The CDR3 contains 12 residues. CDR3 residues: CASSWGKETQYF. CDR3 sequence (DNA): TGTGCCAGCAGTTGGGGGAAAGAGACCCAGTACTTC.

The chain carries TRBV28 and TRBJ1-2; D possibly corresponds to TRBD1 (6 bases). Trimming removed 5 bases from V and 6 bases from J, with 19 bases in between. Germline CDR1 reads MDHEN; CDR2 reads SYDVKM. The length of the CDR3 is 15 residues. As DNA, the CDR3 is TGTGCCAGCAGTGGCACCAGGGGAATGGGAGATGGCTACACCTTC. It yields the protein CASSGTRGMGDGYTF.

This chain joins TRBV7-9 and TRBJ2-5; D remains unclear. From germline, CDR1 is SEHNR and CDR2 FQNEAQ (reference sequence). The germline V and J ends were trimmed by 2 bases and 7 bases, with 8 bases remaining between them. The CDR3 consists of 12 residues. CDR3 nucleotide sequence: TGTGCCAGCAGCTTAATCTCGTCGACCCAGTACTTC. This encodes CASSLISSTQYF.

The chain couples TRBV7-9 to TRBJ1-6, with 11 bases identical to TRBD1. J gave up 2 bases and V 4 bases, and 4 bases lay outside the gene matches. The CDR3 runs 17 residues. Germline V gives CDR1 SEHNR, CDR2 FQNEAQ (reference sequence). This chain's CDR3 is CASSSGQGATYNSPLHF. Written as DNA, the CDR3 is TGTGCCAGCAGCTCAGGACAGGGGGCCACCTATAATTCACCCCTCCACTTT. The whole variable domain, remainder taken from reference TRBV7-9 and TRBJ1-6, is DTGVSQNPRHKITKRGQNVTFRCDPISEHNRLYWYRQTLGQGPEFLTYFQNEAQLEKSRLLSDRFSAERPKGSFSTLEIQRTEQGDSAMYLCASSSGQGATYNSPLHFGNGTRLTVT.

The chain recombines TRBV30 with TRBJ2-7; D gene unclear. The length of the CDR3 is 12 residues. Trimming cost V 1 base and J 9 bases, with 13 bases left between them. The germline V gene has CDR1 GTSNPN and CDR2 SVGIG (reference sequence). For the CDR3, the DNA is TGTGCCTGGAGTGCCCCCCCCCGTGGGCAGTACTTC. This codes for CAWSAPPRGQYF.

This clone appeared once. The V call is TRBV4-1, the J call TRBJ2-2; no clear D gene. Trimming shortened V by 0 bases and J by 2 bases, and 13 bases separated the two germline ends. The CDR3 contains 17 residues. Germline V gives CDR1 MGHRA, CDR2 YSYEKL. In DNA, the CDR3 is TGCGCCAGCAGCCAAGATCTGGGTCAGTATAACACCGGGGAGCTGTTTTTT. Translating gives CASSQDLGQYNTGELFF.